The 27 T cell receptor beta chains below all came from one sample that was sequenced in a study of T cells after yellow fever vaccination. From the 5' RACE reads, TCRdb called clonotypes with MiXCR, one entry per CDR3 protein. Of about 550,000 distinct CDR3 sequences listed, about 19% are singletons. The material sequenced was PBMCs, taken 15 days after the yellow fever booster vaccination. Source of these receptors: a man aged 30 to 45 who received the YFV17D yellow fever vaccine.

This clonotype was observed a handful of times. The rearrangement uses TRBV12-3 or TRBV12-4 and TRBJ1-6; the D is unclear. Trimming removed 4 bases from V and 13 bases from J, with 2 bases in between. The CDR3 covers 9 residues. DNA for the CDR3: TGTGCCAGCAGTTCGCCCCTCCACTTT. It specifies CASSSPLHF.

The chain uses TRBV6-1 and TRBJ2-2; no firm D call. The V gene's germline CDR1 is MNHNS and CDR2 SASEGT. The CDR3 extends over 13 amino acids. Trimming removed 3 bases from V and 7 bases from J, with 9 bases in between. The CDR3 is CASSEGSSGELFF. In nucleotides, the CDR3 is TGTGCCAGCAGTGAGGGGTCTAGCGGGGAGCTGTTTTTT.

The rearrangement uses TRBV7-3 and TRBJ2-1, with no clear D. CDR3 length: 12 residues. V lost 5 bases and J lost 7, with 9 bases in between. Germline loops: CDR1 SGHTA, CDR2 FQGTGA. CDR3 nucleotide sequence: TGTGCCAGCAGCCGCGATTGGAATGAGCAGTTCTTC. This translates into CASSRDWNEQFF.

This clonotype was found a few times. One junction end disagrees with the germline gene, perhaps due to a read error. V usage is TRBV3-1 and J usage is TRBJ2-1, with unresolved D. The germline gives CDR1 LGHDT, CDR2 YNNKEL (reference sequence). CDR3 length equals 13 residues. The CDR3 here is CASSQDRRSPQVF. DNA for the CDR3: TGTGCCAGCAGCCAAGATCGACGGTCCCCCCAGGTCTTC.

The chain recombines TRBV11-2 with TRBJ1-1; D call uncertain. CDR1 is SGHAT, CDR2 FQNNGV, per germline. The V and J ends lost 1 base and 2 bases respectively, with 8 bases between them. The CDR3 loop spans 14 amino acids. The CDR3 sequence: CASSLVRANTEAFF. The DNA of the CDR3 is TGTGCCAGCAGCTTAGTTCGGGCCAACACTGAAGCTTTCTTT.

In its sample, this clonotype was seen a few times. This sequence joins TRBV20-1 and TRBJ1-2; possible D gene TRBD1, 5 bases. The CDR3 is made up of 16 amino acids. From germline, CDR1 is DFQATT and CDR2 SNEGSKA (reference sequence). V dropped 0 bases and J dropped 0 bases, with 14 bases sitting between them. CDR3 protein: CSARDPGHPSNYGYTF. CDR3 coding DNA: TGCAGTGCTAGAGATCCTGGACACCCTTCTAACTATGGCTACACCTTC.

V gene TRBV10-1 combines with J gene TRBJ2-7; D is unclear. This CDR3 has 13 residues. CDR1 is WNHNN and CDR2 is SYGVQD in the germline V gene (reference sequence). Trimming took 3 bases from V and 0 from J, leaving 6 bases between them. CDR3 nucleotide sequence: TGCGCCAGCAGTGAACCCGGCTCCTACGAGCAGTACTTC. Encoded protein: CASSEPGSYEQYF.

The chain uses TRBV12-3 or TRBV12-4 and TRBJ2-3; TRBD1 might be the D (5 bases). This CDR3 has 12 amino acids. Trimming stripped 6 bases from V and 3 bases from J, with 7 bases between. The CDR3 region has the DNA TGTGCCAGCAGGCCAGGGACAGATACGCAGTATTTT. It encodes CASRPGTDTQYF.

This clonotype showed up just a few times. The chain links TRBV29-1 to TRBJ2-7, with D possibly TRBD1 on 5 matching bases. The V gene's germline CDR1 is SQVTM and CDR2 ANQGSEA. The ends were cut back, 4 bases at V and 3 bases at J, with 16 bases in the middle. CDR3 length: 14 amino acids. This CDR3 reads CSVVPATDFYEQYF. The DNA for the CDR3 is TGCAGCGTTGTGCCCGCGACAGACTTCTACGAGCAGTACTTC.

In this sample, this clonotype turned up a few times. V gene TRBV11-2 combines with J gene TRBJ2-1, with 10 bases matching TRBD2. This CDR3 has 18 amino acids. V shed 1 base and J 1 base; nucleotides not matched to a gene: 7. CDR1 and CDR2 (germline): SGHAT, FQNNGV. As DNA, the CDR3 is TGTGCCAGCAGCTTAGGGATGGGGGGACTAGCGTCCTACAATGAGCAGTTCTTC. Protein: CASSLGMGGLASYNEQFF. Combining the CDR3 with reference TRBV11-2 and TRBJ2-1 gives the whole variable domain EAGVAQSPRYKIIEKRQSVAFWCNPISGHATLYWYQQILGQGPKLLIQFQNNGVVDDSQLPKDRFSAERLKGVDSTLKIQPAKLEDSAVYLCASSLGMGGLASYNEQFFGPGTRLTVL.

The rearrangement joins TRBV7-2 to TRBJ2-7, with 7 bases lining up with TRBD2. Germline CDR1 reads SGHTA; CDR2 reads FQGNSA. V lost 5 bases and J lost 2; bases outside the gene matches: 9. The CDR3 has 15 residues. The CDR3 bases are TGTGCCAGCAGCCCGTCCGGGGGGTACACCTACGAGCAGTACTTC. The encoded protein is CASSPSGGYTYEQYF.

This clonotype was counted once. This sequence joins TRBV7-2 and TRBJ2-3; the D gene is possibly TRBD2 (6 bases). Trimming shortened V by 4 bases and J by 6 bases, and 11 bases separated the two germline ends. CDR3 length equals 13 residues. Germline CDR1 reads SGHTA; CDR2 reads FQGNSA. CDR3 loop: CASSSRGIDTQYF. The DNA of the CDR3 is TGTGCCAGCAGCTCACGGGGGATTGATACGCAGTATTTT.

The CDR3 protein is CASIPFAGGPYNEQFF. CDR3 nucleotide sequence: TGTGCCAGCATCCCCTTCGCGGGAGGGCCTTACAATGAGCAGTTCTTC. The chain uses TRBV12-3 or TRBV12-4 and TRBJ2-1; TRBD2 agrees at 9 bases. The J segment lost 4 bases and the V segment lost 7 bases, leaving 11 bases of the junction unmatched. The CDR3 runs to 16 residues.

The J gene is TRBJ2-3, the V gene TRBV20-1; no clear D gene. This CDR3 is built from 12 residues. Trimming stripped 6 bases from V and 7 bases from J, with 14 bases between. CDR1 DFQATT and CDR2 SNEGSKA come from the germline V gene (reference sequence). The CDR3 DNA reads as TGCAGTGCGAGCCGAAGATCCAATACGCAGTATTTT. Encoded protein: CSASRRSNTQYF.

The CDR3 loop is CASSLVRGSQETQYF. CDR3 sequence (DNA): TGTGCCAGCAGCTTAGTACGCGGGTCTCAAGAGACCCAGTACTTC. The gene calls are TRBV7-2 and TRBJ2-5; tentatively, D is TRBD2 (5 bases). Trimming removed 1 base from V and 2 bases from J, with 11 bases in between. The CDR3 contains 15 residues. CDR1 is SGHTA, CDR2 FQGNSA, per germline.

This clonotype was seen more than once but under ten times. This chain uses TRBV7-2 with TRBJ2-3; no clear D. The CDR3 is 12 residues long. CDR1 and CDR2 (germline): SGHTA, FQGNSA. V was trimmed by 6 bases and J by 2 bases, leaving 6 bases between them. The CDR3: CASRGDTDTQYF. The CDR3 nucleotides read TGTGCCAGCAGAGGCGACACAGATACGCAGTATTTT.

The CDR3 DNA reads TGTGCCAGTACCCCGAGCGGTTCAAGCTCCTACGAGCAGTACTTC. The encoded protein is CASTPSGSSSYEQYF. V usage is TRBV19 and J usage is TRBJ2-7, with D possibly matching TRBD2 (5 bases). Trimming removed 7 bases from V and 0 bases from J, with 16 bases in between. The CDR3 runs to 15 residues. Germline assignment: CDR1 LNHDA and CDR2 SQIVND (reference sequence).

The rearrangement links TRBV7-2 to TRBJ2-3; 8 positions agree with TRBD2. Germline loops: CDR1 SGHTA, CDR2 FQGNSA. Unmatched junction bases numbered 12, after V lost 2 bases and J lost 2 bases. CDR3 length: 18 amino acids. The CDR3, as DNA: TGTGCCAGCAGCTTAACGGGACGAGGCGGGAGGATCACAGATACGCAGTATTTT. Residues: CASSLTGRGGRITDTQYF.

This clonotype was detected only a few times. The chain recombines TRBV5-1 with TRBJ2-7; 9 bases map to TRBD2. This CDR3 region has 15 residues. The junction had 5 bases not matched to a gene; V was cut back by 0 bases and J by 4 bases. CDR1 and CDR2 (germline): SGHRS, YFSETQ. The chain's CDR3 is CASSLEAGGNYEQYF. The CDR3 nucleotides read TGCGCCAGCAGCTTGGAGGCGGGAGGGAATTACGAGCAGTACTTC.

This clonotype was counted a few times. This rearrangement joins TRBV6-2 or TRBV6-3 to TRBJ2-5; no firm D call. The CDR3 totals 13 residues. Between the trimmed V and J ends, which lost 2 bases and 3 bases, there was a span of 7 bases. Germline V gene data show CDR1 as MNHEY and CDR2 as SVGEGT. The chain's CDR3 is CASSYMVEETQYF. In DNA form, the CDR3 reads TGTGCCAGCAGTTACATGGTGGAAGAGACCCAGTACTTC.

The chain couples TRBV7-8 to TRBJ2-1; 7 nucleotides match TRBD2. V lost 5 bases to trimming and J lost 5 bases; unmatched junction nucleotides: 6. CDR1 is SGHVS, CDR2 FQNEAQ, per germline. The CDR3 is made up of 14 amino acids. The DNA of the CDR3 is TGTGCCAGCAGCATAAGGCTAGCGGACAATGAGCAGTTCTTC. Protein product: CASSIRLADNEQFF.

This clonotype showed up just a few times. V is TRBV29-1 and J is TRBJ2-3; D gene ambiguous. The CDR3 is 13 amino acids. The V end was cut by 2 bases, the J end by 6 bases, with 12 bases between. Germline loops: CDR1 SQVTM, CDR2 ANQGSEA. The CDR3 DNA follows: TGCAGCGTTGAAAGGCCCCCTGGGGATACGCAGTATTTT. Protein: CSVERPPGDTQYF.

A few counts support this clonotype. This chain uses TRBV5-1 with TRBJ2-2; either TRBD1 or TRBD2 may supply D (6 bases each). This CDR3 has 16 residues. Trimming took off 0 bases at V and 2 bases at J, with 11 bases between the two ends. Germline V gene sequence: CDR1 SGHRS, CDR2 YFSETQ. The CDR3 spells CASSLAGAKNTGELFF. The CDR3 DNA follows: TGCGCCAGCAGCTTGGCGGGGGCGAAAAACACCGGGGAGCTGTTTTTT. The complete variable domain, with remaining parts taken from reference TRBV5-1 and TRBJ2-2, reads KAGVTQTPRYLIKTRGQQVTLSCSPISGHRSVSWYQQTPGQGLQFLFEYFSETQRNKGNFPGRFSGRQFSNSRSEMNVSTLELGDSALYLCASSLAGAKNTGELFFGEGSRLTVL.

There are a few counts of this clonotype. The chain uses TRBV25-1 and TRBJ1-2; D is perhaps TRBD1 (5 bases). The V end was cut by 1 base, the J end by 8 bases, with 11 bases between. Germline assignment: CDR1 MGHDK and CDR2 SYGVNS. The CDR3 spans 13 residues. This CDR3 reads CASSELGVDGYTF. The CDR3 DNA is TGTGCCAGCAGTGAATTGGGGGTGGACGGCTACACCTTC.

This clonotype showed up just a few times. The chain recombines TRBV7-9 with TRBJ2-1; 8 bases map to TRBD2. The CDR3 is 11 residues long. The trim removed 8 bases at V and 10 bases at J, leaving 4 bases unmatched. From germline, CDR1 is SEHNR and CDR2 FQNEAQ (reference sequence). DNA for the CDR3: TGTGCCAGCCTAATAGCGGGGGAGCAGTTCTTC. It encodes CASLIAGEQFF.

In nucleotides, the CDR3 is TGTGCCAGCAGTTTGCGGGGGGCCAGCACAGATACGCAGTATTTT. This encodes CASSLRGASTDTQYF. This sequence joins TRBV12-3 or TRBV12-4 and TRBJ2-3, with 8 bases matching TRBD2. This CDR3 has 15 residues. Trimming cost V 3 bases and J 0 bases; bases outside gene matches: 2.

This clonotype was seen more than once but under ten times. V and J are TRBV7-2 and TRBJ2-7; D gene uncertain. Germline CDR1 is SGHTA and CDR2 is FQGNSA. The CDR3 spans 14 residues. Deletions cut 3 bases from V and 3 bases from J, with 12 bases between. This chain's CDR3 is CASSFPSRVYEQYF. The CDR3 DNA follows: TGTGCCAGCAGCTTCCCAAGCCGGGTCTACGAGCAGTACTTC. Full variable domain (rest looked up from reference TRBV7-2 and TRBJ2-7): GAGVSQSPSNKVTEKGKDVELRCDPISGHTALYWYRQSLGQGLEFLIYFQGNSAPDKSGLPSDRFSAERTGGSVSTLTIQRTQQEDSAVYLCASSFPSRVYEQYFGPGTRLTVT.